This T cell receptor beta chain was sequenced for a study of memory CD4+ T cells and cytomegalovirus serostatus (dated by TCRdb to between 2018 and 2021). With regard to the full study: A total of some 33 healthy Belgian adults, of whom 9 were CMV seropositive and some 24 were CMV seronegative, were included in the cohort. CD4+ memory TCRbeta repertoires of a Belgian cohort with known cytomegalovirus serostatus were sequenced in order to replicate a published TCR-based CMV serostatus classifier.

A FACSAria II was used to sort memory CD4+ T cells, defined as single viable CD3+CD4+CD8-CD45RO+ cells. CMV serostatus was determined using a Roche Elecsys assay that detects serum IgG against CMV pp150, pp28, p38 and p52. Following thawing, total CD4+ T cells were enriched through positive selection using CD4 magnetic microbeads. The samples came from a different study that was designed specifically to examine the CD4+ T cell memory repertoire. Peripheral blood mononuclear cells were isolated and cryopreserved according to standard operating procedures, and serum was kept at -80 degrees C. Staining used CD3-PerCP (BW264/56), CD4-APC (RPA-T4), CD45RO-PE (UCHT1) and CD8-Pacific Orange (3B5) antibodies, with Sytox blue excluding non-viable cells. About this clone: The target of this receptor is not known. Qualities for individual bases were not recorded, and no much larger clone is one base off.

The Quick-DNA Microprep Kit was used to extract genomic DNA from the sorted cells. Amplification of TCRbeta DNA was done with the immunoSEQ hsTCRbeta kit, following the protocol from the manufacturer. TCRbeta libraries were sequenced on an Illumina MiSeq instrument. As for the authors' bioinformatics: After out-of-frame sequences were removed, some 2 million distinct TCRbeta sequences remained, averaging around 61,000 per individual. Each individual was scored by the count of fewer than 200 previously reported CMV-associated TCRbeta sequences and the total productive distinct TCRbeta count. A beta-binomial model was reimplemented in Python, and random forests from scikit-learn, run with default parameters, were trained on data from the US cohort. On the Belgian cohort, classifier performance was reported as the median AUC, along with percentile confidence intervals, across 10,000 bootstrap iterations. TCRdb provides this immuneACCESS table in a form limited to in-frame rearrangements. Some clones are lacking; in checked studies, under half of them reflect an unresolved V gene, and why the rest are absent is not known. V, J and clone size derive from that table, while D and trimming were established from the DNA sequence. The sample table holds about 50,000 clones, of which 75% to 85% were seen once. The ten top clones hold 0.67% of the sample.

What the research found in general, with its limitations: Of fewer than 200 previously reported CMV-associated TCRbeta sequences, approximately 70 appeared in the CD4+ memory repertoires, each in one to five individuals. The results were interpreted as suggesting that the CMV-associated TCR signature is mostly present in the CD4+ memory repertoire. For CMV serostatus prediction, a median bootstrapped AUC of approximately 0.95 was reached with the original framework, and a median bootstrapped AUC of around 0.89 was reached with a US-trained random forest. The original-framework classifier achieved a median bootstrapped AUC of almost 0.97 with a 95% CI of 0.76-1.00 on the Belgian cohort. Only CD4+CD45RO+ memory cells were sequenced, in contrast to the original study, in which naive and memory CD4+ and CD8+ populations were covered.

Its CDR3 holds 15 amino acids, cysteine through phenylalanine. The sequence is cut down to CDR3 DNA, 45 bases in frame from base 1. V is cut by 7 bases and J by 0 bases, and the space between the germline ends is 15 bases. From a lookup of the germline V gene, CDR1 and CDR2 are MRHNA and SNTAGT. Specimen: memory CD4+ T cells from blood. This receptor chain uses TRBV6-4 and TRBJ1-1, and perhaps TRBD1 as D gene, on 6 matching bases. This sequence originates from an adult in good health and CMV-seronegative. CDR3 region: CASTRTVLMNTEAFF. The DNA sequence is TGTGCCAGCACCCGGACAGTTCTCATGAACACTGAAGCTTTCTTT.